These T cell receptor beta chains were read from a single sample in a study of T cells in Graves' hyperthyroidism and ophthalmopathy. TCRdb recomputed calls from the multiplex PCR reads with MiXCR, one row per CDR3 protein. In the table there are about 400,000 distinct CDR3 sequences, about 15% of which are singletons. Material for sequencing was blood. Receptor source: a woman aged 30 to 39 with Graves' hyperthyroidism. Each CDR3 is given with its conserved first and last residue.

v_gene: TRBV20-1; CDR3aa: CSARGLAGGSYNEQFF
v_gene: TRBV11-2; CDR3aa: CASGTDNYGYTF
v_gene: TRBV10-3; CDR3aa: CAISEVGTSGSVYNEQFF
v_gene: TRBV6-2/TRBV6-3; CDR3aa: CASSRGVPMDNEQFF
v_gene: TRBV15; CDR3aa: CATNLNRGQESYEQYF
v_gene: TRBV5-6; CDR3aa: CASSFWTNRTQHF
v_gene: TRBV5-4; CDR3aa: CASSLLGARGDEQFF
v_gene: TRBV20-1; CDR3aa: CSARSGQGITEAFF
v_gene: TRBV5-5; CDR3aa: CASSLEGASSEQYF
v_gene: TRBV10-3; CDR3aa: CATTGTGLYGYTF
v_gene: TRBV29-1; CDR3aa: CSVGGSGYEQYF
v_gene: TRBV4-1; CDR3aa: CASSQGPAGGPDTQYF
v_gene: TRBV28; CDR3aa: CASRIGGSPLHF